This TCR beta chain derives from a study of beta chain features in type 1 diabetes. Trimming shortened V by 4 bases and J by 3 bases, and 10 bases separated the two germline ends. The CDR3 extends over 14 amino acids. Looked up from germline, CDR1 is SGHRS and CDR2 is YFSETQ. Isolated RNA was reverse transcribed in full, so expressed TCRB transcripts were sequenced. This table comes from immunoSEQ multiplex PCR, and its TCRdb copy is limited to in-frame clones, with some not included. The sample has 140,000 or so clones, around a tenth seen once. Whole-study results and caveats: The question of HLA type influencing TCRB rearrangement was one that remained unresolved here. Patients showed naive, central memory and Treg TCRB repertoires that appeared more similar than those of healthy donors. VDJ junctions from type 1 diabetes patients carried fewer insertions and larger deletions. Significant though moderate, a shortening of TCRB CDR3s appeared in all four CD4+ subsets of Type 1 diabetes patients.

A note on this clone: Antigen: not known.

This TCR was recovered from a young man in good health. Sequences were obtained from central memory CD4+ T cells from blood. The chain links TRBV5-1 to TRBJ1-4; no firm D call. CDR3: CASSAGGSNEKLFF. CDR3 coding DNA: TGCGCCAGCAGCGCAGGAGGGTCTAATGAAAAACTGTTTTTT.